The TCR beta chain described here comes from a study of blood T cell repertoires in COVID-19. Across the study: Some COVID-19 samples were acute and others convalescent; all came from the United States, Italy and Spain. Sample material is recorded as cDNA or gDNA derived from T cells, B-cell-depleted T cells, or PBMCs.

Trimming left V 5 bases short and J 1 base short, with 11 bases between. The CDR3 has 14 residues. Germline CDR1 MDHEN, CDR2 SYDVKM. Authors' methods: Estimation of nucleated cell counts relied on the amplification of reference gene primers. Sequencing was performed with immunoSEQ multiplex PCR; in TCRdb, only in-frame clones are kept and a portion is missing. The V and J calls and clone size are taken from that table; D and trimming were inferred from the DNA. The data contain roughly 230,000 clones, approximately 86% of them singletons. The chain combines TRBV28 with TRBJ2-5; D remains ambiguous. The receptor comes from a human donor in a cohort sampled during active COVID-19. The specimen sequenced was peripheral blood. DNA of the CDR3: TGTGCCAGCAGTCCAAACAAGTTCCAAGAGACCCAGTACTTC. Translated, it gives CASSPNKFQETQYF. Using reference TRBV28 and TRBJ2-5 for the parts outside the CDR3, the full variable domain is DVKVTQSSRYLVKRTGEKVFLECVQDMDHENMFWYRQDPGLGLRLIYFSYDVKMKEKGDIPEGYSVSREKKERFSLILESASTNQTSMYLCASSPNKFQETQYFGPGTRLLVL.